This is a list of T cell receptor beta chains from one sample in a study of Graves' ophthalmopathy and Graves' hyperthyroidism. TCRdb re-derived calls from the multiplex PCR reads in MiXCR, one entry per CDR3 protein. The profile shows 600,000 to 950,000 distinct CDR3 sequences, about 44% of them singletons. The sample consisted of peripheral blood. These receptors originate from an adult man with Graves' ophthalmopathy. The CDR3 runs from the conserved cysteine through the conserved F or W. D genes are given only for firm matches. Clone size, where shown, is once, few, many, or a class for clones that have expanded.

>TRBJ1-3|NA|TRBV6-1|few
CASIRDIGNTIYF
TGTGCCAGCATCCGGGACATCGGAAACACCATATATTTT
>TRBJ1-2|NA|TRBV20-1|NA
CSAAGTSYGYTF
TGCAGTGCCGCAGGGACGTCCTATGGCTACACCTTC
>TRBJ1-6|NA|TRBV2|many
CASSAGMSPLHF
TGTGCCAGCAGTGCAGGGATGTCACCCCTCCACTTT
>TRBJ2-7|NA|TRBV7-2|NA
CASSLPVIYEQYF
TGTGCCAGCAGCTTACCTGTCATCTACGAGCAGTACTTC
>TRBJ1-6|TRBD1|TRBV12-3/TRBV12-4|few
CASTSGQYNSPLHF
TGTGCCAGCACTTCGGGACAGTATAATTCACCCCTCCACTTT
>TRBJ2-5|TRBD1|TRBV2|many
CASSEIGRGSRETQYF
TGTGCCAGCAGCGAGATCGGCAGGGGGTCACGAGAGACCCAGTACTTC
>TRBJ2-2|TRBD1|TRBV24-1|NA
CATSDLYSDRGVAGELFF
TGTGCCACCAGTGATTTATATTCGGACAGGGGAGTTGCCGGGGAGCTGTTTTTT
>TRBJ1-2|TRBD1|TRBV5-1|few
CASSWGQGGGYTF
TGCGCCAGCAGCTGGGGACAGGGAGGCGGCTACACCTTC
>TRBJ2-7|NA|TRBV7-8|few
CASSPRGGTVHYEQYF
TGTGCCAGCAGCCCCAGAGGGGGGACAGTACACTACGAGCAGTACTTC
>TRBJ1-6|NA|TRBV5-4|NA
CASRSRGTYNSPLHF
TGTGCCAGCAGGAGCAGAGGTACCTATAATTCACCCCTCCACTTT
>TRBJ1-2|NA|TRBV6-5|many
CASSSHPRTQGYTF
TGTGCCAGCAGTTCCCACCCACGGACACAGGGCTACACCTTC
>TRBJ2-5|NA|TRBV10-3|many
CASSVEAGGTQYF
TGTGCCAGCAGTGTGGAGGCCGGCGGGACCCAGTACTTC
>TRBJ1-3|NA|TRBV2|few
CASRTQARSLLAGNTIYF
TGTGCCAGCAGGACCCAAGCCAGGTCCCTTCTTGCAGGAAACACCATATATTTT
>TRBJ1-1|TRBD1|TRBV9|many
CASSVGQGATEAFF
TGTGCCAGCAGCGTCGGACAGGGGGCAACTGAAGCTTTCTTT
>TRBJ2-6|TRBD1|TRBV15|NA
CATIGTGFWSGANVLTF
TGTGCCACCATCGGGACAGGGTTCTGGTCTGGGGCCAACGTCCTGACTTTC
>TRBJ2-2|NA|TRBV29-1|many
CSVDSASPGELFF
TGCAGCGTTGATTCTGCTAGTCCCGGGGAGCTGTTTTTT
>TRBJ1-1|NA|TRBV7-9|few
CASSPRLPEAFF
TGTGCCAGCAGCCCTAGACTCCCTGAAGCTTTCTTT
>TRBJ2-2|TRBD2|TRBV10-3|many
CATGTSGAANTGELFF
TGTGCCACCGGGACTAGCGGGGCTGCCAACACCGGGGAGCTGTTTTTT
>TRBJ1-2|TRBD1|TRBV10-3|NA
CASSFELQGDYGYTF
TGTGCCAGCAGTTTCGAGCTACAGGGGGACTATGGCTACACCTTC
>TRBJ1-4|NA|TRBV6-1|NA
CASSDLRDEKLFF
TGTGCCAGCAGTGACCTGCGAGACGAAAAACTGTTTTTT
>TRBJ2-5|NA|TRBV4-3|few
CASSQAQGTGETQYF
TGCGCCAGCAGCCAAGCGCAGGGGACGGGAGAGACCCAGTACTTC
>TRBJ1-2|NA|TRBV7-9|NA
CASSGRGFSNYGYTF
TGTGCCAGCAGCGGTCGAGGGTTTTCGAACTATGGCTACACCTTC
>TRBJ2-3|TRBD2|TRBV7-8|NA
CASSPMFLAGADTQYF
TGTGCCAGCAGCCCCATGTTCCTAGCGGGCGCAGATACGCAGTATTTT
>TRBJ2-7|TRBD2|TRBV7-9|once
CASSRVPSGQNSYEQHF
TGCGCCAGCAGCCGAGTTCCTAGCGGGCAAAACTCCTACGAGCAGCACTTC
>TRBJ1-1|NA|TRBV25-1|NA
CAWSGVTEAFF
TGTGCCTGGAGTGGGGTCACTGAAGCTTTCTTT
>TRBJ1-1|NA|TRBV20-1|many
CSATQPNTEAFF
TGCAGTGCTACACAGCCGAACACTGAAGCTTTCTTT
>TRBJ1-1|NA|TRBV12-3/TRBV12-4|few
CASSLDATEAFF
TGTGCCAGCAGTTTAGACGCCACTGAAGCTTTCTTT
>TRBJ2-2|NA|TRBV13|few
CASRPNTGELFF
TGTGCCAGCAGGCCCAACACCGGGGAGCTGTTTTTT
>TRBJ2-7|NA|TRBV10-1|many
CASSESGFYEQYF
TGCGCCAGCAGTGAATCGGGATTCTACGAGCAGTACTTC
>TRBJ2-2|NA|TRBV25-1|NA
CASVVGEEAGELFF
TGTGCCAGCGTTGTCGGGGAGGAGGCCGGGGAGCTGTTTTTT
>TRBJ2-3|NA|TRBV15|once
CATSRDRTADTQYF
TGTGCCACCAGCAGAGACCGGACAGCAGATACGCAGTATTTT
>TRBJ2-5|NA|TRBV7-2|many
CASSLGGSAAIVGETQYF
TGTGCCAGCAGCTTAGGCGGGTCGGCAGCCATCGTTGGAGAGACCCAGTACTTC
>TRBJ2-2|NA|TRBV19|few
CASSTGPDTDTGELFF
TGTGCCAGTAGTACAGGCCCGGACACGGACACCGGGGAGCTGTTTTTT
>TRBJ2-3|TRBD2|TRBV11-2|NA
CASSFLTSGGNTQYF
TGTGCCAGCAGCTTTTTGACTAGCGGGGGAAATACGCAGTATTTT
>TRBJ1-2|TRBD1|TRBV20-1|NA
CSARGTGSIGGYTF
TGCAGTGCTAGGGGGACAGGGTCGATCGGTGGCTACACCTTC
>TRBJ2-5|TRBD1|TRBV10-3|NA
CAISGQGADGTQYF
TGTGCCATCAGTGGGCAGGGGGCGGATGGGACCCAGTACTTC
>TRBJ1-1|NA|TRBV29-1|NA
CSVCSARDRSEAEAFF
NA
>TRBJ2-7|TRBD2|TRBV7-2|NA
CASSQGLGGRPGEQYF
TGCGCCAGCAGCCAAGGACTCGGGGGGAGGCCTGGGGAGCAGTACTTC
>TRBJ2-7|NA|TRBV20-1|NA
CSVPVYSYEQYF
TGCAGTGTGCCCGTCTACAGCTACGAGCAGTACTTC
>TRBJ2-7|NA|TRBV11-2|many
CASSLVTVYEQYF
TGTGCCAGCAGCTTAGTGACAGTCTACGAGCAGTACTTC
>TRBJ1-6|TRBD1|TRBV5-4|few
CAWSLETGGYSPLHF
TGTGCCTGGAGCCTTGAGACAGGGGGTTATTCACCCCTCCACTTT
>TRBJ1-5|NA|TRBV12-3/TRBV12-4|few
CASRLQDQPQHF
TGTGCCAGCAGATTACAGGATCAGCCCCAGCATTTT
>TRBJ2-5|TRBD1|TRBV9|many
CASSIGTVKETQYF
TGTGCCAGCAGCATCGGGACAGTTAAAGAGACCCAGTACTTC
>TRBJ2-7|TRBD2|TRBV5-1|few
CASSLSSGVPYEQYF
TGCGCCAGCAGCTTGTCTAGCGGGGTTCCCTACGAGCAGTACTTC
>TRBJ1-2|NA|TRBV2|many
CASSVGDGYTF
TGTGCCAGCAGTGTGGGAGACGGCTACACCTTC
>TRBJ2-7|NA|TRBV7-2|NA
CASSSGPVYEQYF
TGTGCCAGCAGCTCGGGACCAGTCTACGAGCAGTACTTC
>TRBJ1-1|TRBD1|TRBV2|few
CASSSTGVPNTEAFF
TGTGCCAGCAGTTCGACAGGGGTTCCGAACACTGAAGCTTTCTTT
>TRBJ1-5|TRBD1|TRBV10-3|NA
CAISENRGGSNQPQHF
TGTGCCATCAGTGAGAACAGGGGTGGTAGCAATCAGCCCCAGCATTTT
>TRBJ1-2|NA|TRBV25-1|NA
CASRTFGGGEDGYTF
TGTGCCAGCAGGACCTTCGGGGGAGGAGAGGATGGCTACACCTTC
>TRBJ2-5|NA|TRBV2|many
CASTPDRQETQYF
TGTGCCAGCACCCCCGACAGGCAAGAGACCCAGTACTTC
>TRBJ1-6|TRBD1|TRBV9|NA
CASSQRGQNSPLHF
TGTGCCAGCAGCCAAAGGGGGCAAAATTCACCCCTCCACTTT
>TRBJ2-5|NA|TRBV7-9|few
CASSLFRTGQEGTQYF
TGTGCCAGCAGCTTGTTTAGAACCGGACAGGAGGGGACCCAGTACTTC